What follows are 15 T cell receptor beta chains derived from one specimen sequenced in a study of CD8 T cells in ankylosing spondylitis. Study outcomes and limitations: The study identified a TCR beta motif of several highly homologous variants that appeared characteristic of ankylosing spondylitis blood.

A single record per CDR3 protein comes from TCRdb applying MiXCR to the 5' RACE reads. The sample contains 500,000 to 550,000 distinct CDR3 sequences, about 13% of which appear only once. For these TCRs, the target antigens are not known. The material sequenced was blood, either unsorted or a sorted T cell fraction (not recorded which). Receptors originate from a male donor with ankylosing spondylitis.

This clonotype was observed a handful of times. The CDR3 sequence is CASSLRDGGVSTEAFF. The CDR3 region has the DNA TGTGCCAGCAGCCTACGGGATGGAGGGGTGAGCACTGAAGCTTTCTTT. The chain combines TRBV11-3 with TRBJ1-1; TRBD1 might be the D (5 bases). Germline lookup yields CDR1 SGHNT and CDR2 YENEEA. V was cut by 5 bases and J by 4 bases, with 20 bases left in between. There are 16 residues in the CDR3.

This clonotype was counted many times. The V gene is TRBV12-3 or TRBV12-4, the J gene TRBJ1-6, with TRBD1 identical over 7 bases. V lost 5 bases and J lost 3; bases outside the gene matches: 7. CDR3 length equals 16 residues. The chain's CDR3 is CASSPRTGFYNSPLHF. CDR3 coding DNA: TGTGCCAGCAGTCCCAGGACAGGCTTCTATAATTCACCCCTCCACTTT.

The table lists this clonotype with a few counts. This chain uses TRBV5-1 with TRBJ2-3; D uncertain. The CDR3 extends over 14 amino acids. Germline lookup yields CDR1 SGHRS and CDR2 YFSETQ. V was pared by 4 bases and J by 0 bases, with 9 bases between. The CDR3 sequence is CASSRSDSTDTQYF. CDR3 nucleotides: TGCGCCAGCAGCAGATCGGACAGCACAGATACGCAGTATTTT.

This clonotype has a count of ten or more. The rearrangement links TRBV5-1 to TRBJ2-1, with D perhaps TRBD1 (6 bases). The V end was cut by 4 bases, the J end by 5 bases, with 13 bases between. The CDR3 spans 14 residues. Germline V gene lookup returns CDR1 SGHRS and CDR2 YFSETQ. Here the CDR3 reads CASSRPGDNNEQFF. CDR3 nucleotide sequence: TGCGCCAGCAGCAGACCTGGGGACAACAATGAGCAGTTCTTC.

This clonotype has a count of ten or more. CDR3 in amino acids: CASSLVQSYEQYF. The CDR3 region has the DNA TGTGCCAGCAGCTTGGTACAGAGCTACGAGCAGTACTTC. The J gene is TRBJ2-7, the V gene TRBV5-6; no definite D call. The germline gives CDR1 SGHDT, CDR2 YYEEEE. Trimming took 0 bases from V and 3 from J, leaving 7 bases between them. This CDR3 comprises 13 residues. The full variable domain, in which reference TRBV5-6 and TRBJ2-7 provide the parts outside the CDR3, is DAGVTQSPTHLIKTRGQQVTLRCSPKSGHDTVSWYQQALGQGPQFIFQYYEEEERQRGNFPDRFSGHQFPNYSSELNVNALLLGDSALYLCASSLVQSYEQYFGPGTRLTVT.

The V and J genes are TRBV2 and TRBJ1-2, with no clear D. V was cut by 6 bases and J by 5 bases, with 7 bases left in between. Germline V gene data show CDR1 as SNHLY and CDR2 as FYNNEI. This CDR3 is built from 11 residues. CDR3 residues: CASRLEYGYTF. As DNA, the CDR3 is TGTGCCAGCAGACTAGAGTATGGCTACACCTTC.

This clonotype was recorded a few times. The chain joins TRBV29-1 to TRBJ2-1; perhaps TRBD2 as D (5 bases). Trimming removed 7 bases from V and 6 bases from J, with 13 bases in between. This CDR3 contains 12 residues. Germline V CDR1 and CDR2: SQVTM, ANQGSEA. The CDR3 DNA reads TGCAGCGGGAGCCCCACTAGCAATGAGCAGTTCTTC. Translated: CSGSPTSNEQFF.

The V gene is TRBV10-3, the J gene TRBJ2-5; unclear D gene. V lost 0 bases, J lost 5 bases, and 7 bases lay in between. CDR3 length equals 13 residues. Germline lookup yields CDR1 ENHRY and CDR2 SYGVKD. As DNA, the CDR3 is TGTGCCATCAGTGAGTCGAGCGCTGAGACCCAGTACTTC. Protein: CAISESSAETQYF.

This clonotype came up a few times. V and J are TRBV6-5 and TRBJ1-2; weak D call: TRBD1 (6 bases). This CDR3 has 14 residues. V was cut by 2 bases and J by 6 bases, with 13 bases left in between. Germline V gene data show CDR1 as MNHEY and CDR2 as SVGAGI. Here the CDR3 DNA reads TGTGCCAGCAGTTACGATATAGGGGGTAATGGCTACACCTTC. Translation gives CASSYDIGGNGYTF.

This clonotype was recorded at least ten times. The gene calls are TRBV12-3 or TRBV12-4 and TRBJ1-2; 7 bases agree with TRBD1. The junction had 11 bases not matched to a gene; V was cut back by 9 bases and J by 4 bases. CDR3 length: 14 amino acids. The CDR3 region has the DNA TGTGCCAGTGAAAACGGACAGGAGCTCTATGGCTACACCTTC. Translation: CASENGQELYGYTF.

This clonotype was counted ten times or more. The V call is TRBV5-1, the J call TRBJ2-5; D may be TRBD1 (6 bases). Germline V lookup: CDR1 SGHRS, CDR2 YFSETQ. The CDR3 sequence is 14 residues long. V was trimmed by 5 bases and J by 4 bases, leaving 15 bases between them. The CDR3 nucleotides are TGCGCCAGCAGGTCCCAGGGGTTCGGAGAGACCCAGTACTTC. Its protein is CASRSQGFGETQYF. The full variable domain, its missing parts supplied by reference TRBV5-1 and TRBJ2-5, is KAGVTQTPRYLIKTRGQQVTLSCSPISGHRSVSWYQQTPGQGLQFLFEYFSETQRNKGNFPGRFSGRQFSNSRSEMNVSTLELGDSALYLCASRSQGFGETQYFGPGTRLLVL.

This clonotype has only a few counts. This chain uses TRBV12-3 or TRBV12-4 with TRBJ1-5, with D possibly being TRBD1 (5 bases). Trimming took 7 bases from V and 0 from J, leaving 19 bases between them. The length of the CDR3 is 17 residues. CDR3 DNA sequence: TGTGCCAGCAAGAGGGGTGTCCTGCTCGGTAGCAATCAGCCCCAGCATTTT. This translates into CASKRGVLLGSNQPQHF.

This clonotype was seen only a few times. The chain is built from TRBV4-2 and TRBJ2-2; D ambiguous. The CDR3 is 15 amino acids. Germline loops: CDR1 LGHNA, CDR2 YNFKEQ. V was clipped by 0 bases and J by 5 bases, with 10 bases between them. CDR3 loop: CASSQDLGWTGELFF. The DNA of the CDR3 is TGTGCCAGCAGCCAAGACCTTGGTTGGACCGGGGAGCTGTTTTTT.

This clonotype was detected a few times. The chain has TRBV9 and TRBJ2-1, with D tentatively TRBD2 (6 bases). The CDR3 has 16 residues. In germline, CDR1 is SGDLS, CDR2 YYNGEE. V was trimmed by 3 bases and J by 4 bases, leaving 17 bases between them. The CDR3 spells CASSDDRGARYNEQFF. CDR3 bases: TGTGCCAGCAGCGACGACCGCGGGGCGCGGTACAATGAGCAGTTCTTC.

This rearrangement joins TRBV20-1 to TRBJ1-3; D is undetermined. Deletions cut 4 bases from V and 2 bases from J, with 9 bases between. Germline V gives CDR1 DFQATT, CDR2 SNEGSKA (reference sequence). The CDR3 has 13 amino acids. CDR3 sequence reads: CSATRGTGNTIYF. CDR3 nucleotides: TGCAGTGCTACAAGAGGGACTGGAAACACCATATATTTT.